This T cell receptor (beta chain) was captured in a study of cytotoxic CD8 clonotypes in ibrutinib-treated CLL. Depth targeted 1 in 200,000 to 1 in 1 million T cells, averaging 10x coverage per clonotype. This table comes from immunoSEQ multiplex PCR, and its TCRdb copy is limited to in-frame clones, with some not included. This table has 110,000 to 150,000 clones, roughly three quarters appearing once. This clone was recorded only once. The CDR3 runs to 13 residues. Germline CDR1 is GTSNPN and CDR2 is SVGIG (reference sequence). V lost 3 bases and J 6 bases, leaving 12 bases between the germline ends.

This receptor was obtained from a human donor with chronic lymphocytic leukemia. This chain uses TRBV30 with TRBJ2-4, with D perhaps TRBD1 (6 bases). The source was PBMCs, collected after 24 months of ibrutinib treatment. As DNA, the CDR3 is TGTGCCTGGAGCCCAAAAGGGGGAAACATTCAGTACTTC. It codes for CAWSPKGGNIQYF.